The clone carrying this T cell receptor (beta chain) was seen a few times. The data originate from a study of cytomegalovirus exposure and HLA in healthy donors. Germline CDR1 reads ENHRY; CDR2 reads SYGVKD. The CDR3 contains 15 residues. V gave up 6 bases and J gave up 3 bases; unmatched junction bases: 9. PCR primers comprised 60 Vbeta and 13 Jbeta primers. The assay was immunoSEQ multiplex PCR, and TCRdb's table has in-frame clones only and misses some. The profile shows 250,000 to 350,000 clones, 70% to 90% of them singletons. Sequencing used PBMCs. The sequence was collected from a middle-aged man in good health and CMV-seropositive. The chain carries TRBV10-3 and TRBJ1-1; 8 bases line up with TRBD1. CDR3 DNA: TGTGCCATCAGAGACCCGGACAGGGTATACACTGAAGCTTTCTTT. Translated: CAIRDPDRVYTEAFF.